The 19 T cell receptor beta chains in this list originate from one sample, sequenced in a study of T cell responses to AZD1222 COVID-19 vaccine. Data came from immunoSEQ multiplex PCR; TCRdb stores just in-frame clones and leaves some out. The data show roughly 200,000 clones, roughly 90% seen once. The sample here was peripheral blood, taken 28 days after the second AZD1222 dose. The receptor set was obtained from an adult who received the AZD1222 COVID-19 vaccine.

V gene TRBV11-3 combines with J gene TRBJ2-2; the D call may be TRBD1 or TRBD2 (5 bases each). CDR1 and CDR2 from the germline V gene are SGHNT and YENEEA. Trimming cost V 4 bases and J 13 bases, with 19 bases left between them. This CDR3 region has 14 residues. The chain's CDR3 is CASSSPRGGGRLFF. CDR3 nucleotide sequence: TGTGCCAGCAGCTCTCCCCGGGGCGGCGGTAGGCTGTTTTTT.

This chain connects TRBV27 to TRBJ1-1; D gene ambiguous. The CDR3 runs to 13 residues. Trimming removed 4 bases from V and 1 base from J, with 7 bases in between. Germline V CDR1 and CDR2: MNHEY, SMNVEV (reference sequence). The CDR3 here is CASSSRENTEAFF. The CDR3, as DNA: TGTGCCAGCAGTTCCCGGGAGAACACTGAAGCTTTCTTT.

This clone has only one observation. V and J are TRBV10-3 and TRBJ2-2; TRBD2 aligns across 9 bases. The length of the CDR3 is 15 residues. Germline V lookup: CDR1 ENHRY, CDR2 SYGVKD. Trimming took 4 bases from V and 8 from J; bases not matched to a gene: 8. The CDR3 spells CAISGGGRARGELFF. CDR3 DNA sequence: TGTGCCATCAGTGGAGGCGGGAGGGCCAGAGGGGAGCTGTTTTTT.

The V and J genes are TRBV30 and TRBJ1-2, with 8 nucleotides matching TRBD1. Unmatched junction bases numbered 7, after V lost 4 bases and J lost 6 bases. The CDR3 is 13 residues long. Germline loops: CDR1 GTSNPN, CDR2 SVGIG (reference sequence). In nucleotides, the CDR3 is TGTGCCTGGACCCTTACAGGGGGGGATGGCTACACCTTC. It specifies CAWTLTGGDGYTF.

The chain links TRBV7-2 to TRBJ2-1, with a possible D match to TRBD2 (5 bases). From germline, CDR1 is SGHTA and CDR2 FQGNSA. V was clipped by 5 bases and J by 1 base, with 18 bases between them. This CDR3 spans 17 amino acids. CDR3 amino acids: CASSDPISADSYNEQFF. CDR3 sequence (DNA): TGTGCCAGCAGCGACCCAATATCAGCGGATTCCTACAATGAGCAGTTCTTC.

The V call is TRBV11-3, the J call TRBJ1-6; D is unresolved. The CDR3 contains 16 residues. CDR1 is SGHNT, CDR2 YENEEA, per germline. Deletions cut 3 bases from V and 0 bases from J, with 9 bases between. In DNA, the CDR3 is TGTGCCAGCAGCTTCGACGGGAGCTCCTATAATTCACCCCTCCACTTT. It translates to CASSFDGSSYNSPLHF.

The chain couples TRBV28 to TRBJ2-5; TRBD1 matches at 7 bases. V lost 5 bases and J lost 6; bases outside the gene matches: 9. The CDR3 is made up of 14 amino acids. Germline lookup yields CDR1 MDHEN and CDR2 SYDVKM. The DNA for the CDR3 is TGTGCCAGCAGTCCTGGCGGACAGGTGCAGACCCAGTACTTC. It specifies CASSPGGQVQTQYF.

The CDR3 coding sequence is TGTGCCAGCTCCAGGGGCGGCTCTGGAAACACCATATATTTT. This codes for CASSRGGSGNTIYF. V gene TRBV28 combines with J gene TRBJ1-3; weak D call: TRBD1 (6 bases). The germline gives CDR1 MDHEN, CDR2 SYDVKM. The CDR3 is 14 residues long. The V and J ends lost 8 bases and 0 bases respectively, with 11 bases between them.

The chain combines TRBV6-5 with TRBJ1-2; D not certain. The CDR3 is 13 residues long. The germline V gene has CDR1 MNHEY and CDR2 SVGAGI. Trimming pared 3 bases from V and 8 bases from J, leaving 13 bases between. In DNA, the CDR3 is TGTGCCAGCAGTTATCGGGATTTGAGAGGCTACACCTTC. It codes for CASSYRDLRGYTF.

The CDR3 DNA is TGCAGCGTTGAAGGGTTCCCGGGACTAGATAATCGGGGGCAGTACTTC. Translated: CSVEGFPGLDNRGQYF. The chain is built from TRBV29-1 and TRBJ2-7, with 8 positions matching TRBD2. Trimming cost V 1 base and J 9 bases; bases outside gene matches: 17. The CDR3 is 16 amino acids. Germline CDR1 SQVTM, CDR2 ANQGSEA.

This chain connects TRBV7-9 to TRBJ2-1; 9 bases are a match to TRBD2. With V trimmed by 6 bases and J by 6 bases, 6 bases remained unmatched. CDR1 is SEHNR, CDR2 FQNEAQ, per germline (reference sequence). This CDR3 spans 14 amino acids. The CDR3: CASRPSGEPNEQFF. Here the CDR3 DNA reads TGTGCCAGCAGACCTAGCGGGGAGCCCAATGAGCAGTTCTTC.

The rearrangement joins TRBV5-6 to TRBJ1-2; D unclear. The length of the CDR3 is 12 residues. CDR1 SGHDT and CDR2 YYEEEE come from the germline V gene. V was pared by 4 bases and J by 7 bases, with 11 bases between. The CDR3 loop reads CASSPGIGGYTF. Here the CDR3 DNA reads TGTGCCAGCAGCCCCGGCATAGGTGGCTACACCTTC.

A single count supports this clone. J is TRBJ1-3 and V is TRBV7-8, with D perhaps TRBD1 (6 bases). The length of the CDR3 is 14 residues. CDR1 and CDR2 (germline): SGHVS, FQNEAQ. V lost 5 bases and J lost 4, with 12 bases in between. The CDR3 DNA sequence: TGTGCCAGCAGCAAAAGGGGGAACGGAAACACCATATATTTT. Protein: CASSKRGNGNTIYF.

V gene TRBV5-4 combines with J gene TRBJ2-7; 11 bases align to TRBD1. The trim removed 7 bases at V and 6 bases at J, leaving 12 bases unmatched. The germline V gene has CDR1 SGHNT and CDR2 YYREEE (reference sequence). This CDR3 has 15 residues. The CDR3 protein is CASQSSAGQGVEQYF. In nucleotides, the CDR3 is TGTGCCAGCCAATCTTCGGCGGGACAGGGGGTCGAGCAGTACTTC.

The V call is TRBV7-9, the J call TRBJ2-4; 8 bases fit TRBD2. This CDR3 is built from 19 residues. Germline CDR1 SEHNR, CDR2 FQNEAQ (reference sequence). Trimming cost V 4 bases and J 5 bases; bases outside gene matches: 19. The CDR3 loop reads CASSSPADGRASGQNIQYF. Written as DNA, the CDR3 is TGTGCCAGCAGCTCCCCCGCAGACGGGAGGGCCTCTGGTCAAAACATTCAGTACTTC.

This chain links TRBV6-1 with TRBJ2-7; weak D call: TRBD1 (6 bases). The V gene lost 3 bases and the J gene lost 2 bases, with 8 bases spanning the gap. The CDR3 runs 13 residues. Per the germline V gene, CDR1 is MNHNS and CDR2 is SASEGT. The CDR3 nucleotides read TGTGCCAGCAGTGACAGGGGAACCTACGAGCAGTACTTC. Protein product: CASSDRGTYEQYF.

The chain links TRBV4-3 to TRBJ2-7; a weak D match, TRBD2 (7 bases). The CDR3 sequence is 17 residues long. Germline V CDR1 and CDR2: LGHNA, YSLEER. V was trimmed by 0 bases and J by 4 bases, leaving 19 bases between them. The CDR3 sequence is CASSQDRGLAVKYEQYF. In nucleotides, the CDR3 is TGCGCCAGCAGCCAAGATCGGGGGCTAGCGGTGAAGTACGAGCAGTACTTC.

The chain uses TRBV7-2 and TRBJ2-5; D ambiguous. Trimming left V 5 bases short and J 4 bases short, with 14 bases between. CDR1 SGHTA and CDR2 FQGNSA come from the germline V gene. The CDR3 sequence is 14 residues long. CDR3 in DNA: TGTGCCAGCAGCCCTCCCAGACGCCCAGAGACCCAGTACTTC. Translating it yields CASSPPRRPETQYF.

The rearrangement joins TRBV4-2 to TRBJ2-1; D is perhaps TRBD1 or TRBD2 (7 bases each). Germline V gene lookup returns CDR1 LGHNA and CDR2 YNFKEQ. This CDR3 comprises 13 residues. CDR3 sequence reads: CAAGTASYNEQFF. The CDR3 DNA is TGTGCAGCGGGGACAGCATCCTACAATGAGCAGTTCTTC.